This T cell receptor beta chain is from a study of response to subunit inactivated influenza vaccine. The CDR3 totals 15 residues. J was trimmed by 1 base and V by 5 bases; bases with no gene match: 4. This clonotype was observed many times. MiXCR, run by TCRdb on the RT-PCR reads, gives a single entry per CDR3 protein. The data contain 650,000 or so distinct CDR3 sequences, 14% of them singletons. This specimen was PBMCs from blood, taken 14 to 15 days before vaccination. The TCR was taken from a man aged 50 or older who received an inactivated influenza vaccine. This rearrangement joins TRBV12-3 or TRBV12-4 to TRBJ2-7; the match to TRBD2 covers 11 bases. The CDR3 bases are TGTGCCAGCAGTGTTAGCGGGGGGGCTTCCTACGAGCAGTACTTC. It specifies CASSVSGGASYEQYF.